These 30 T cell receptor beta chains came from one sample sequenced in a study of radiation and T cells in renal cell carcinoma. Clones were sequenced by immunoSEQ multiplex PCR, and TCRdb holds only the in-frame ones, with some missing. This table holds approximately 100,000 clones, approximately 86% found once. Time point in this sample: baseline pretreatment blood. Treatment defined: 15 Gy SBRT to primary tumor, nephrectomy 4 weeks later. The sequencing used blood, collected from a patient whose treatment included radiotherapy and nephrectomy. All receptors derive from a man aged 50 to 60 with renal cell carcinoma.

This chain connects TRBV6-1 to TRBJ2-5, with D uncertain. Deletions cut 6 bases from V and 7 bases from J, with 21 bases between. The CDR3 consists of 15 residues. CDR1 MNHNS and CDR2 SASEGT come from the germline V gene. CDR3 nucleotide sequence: TGTGCCAGCAGCCCGGTGGTGGGCAACCCCAGGACCCAGTACTTC. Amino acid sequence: CASSPVVGNPRTQYF.

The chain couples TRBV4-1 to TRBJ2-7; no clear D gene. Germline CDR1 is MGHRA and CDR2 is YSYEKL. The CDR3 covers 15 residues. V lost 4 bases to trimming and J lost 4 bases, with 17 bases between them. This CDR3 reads CASSLRLVGIYEQYF. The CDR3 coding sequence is TGCGCCAGCAGCCTACGACTCGTGGGGATTTACGAGCAGTACTTC.

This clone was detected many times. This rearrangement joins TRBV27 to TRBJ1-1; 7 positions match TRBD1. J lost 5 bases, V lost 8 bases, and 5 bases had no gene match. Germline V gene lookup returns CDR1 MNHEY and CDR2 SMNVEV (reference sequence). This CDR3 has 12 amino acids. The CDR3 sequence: CASGTGATEAFF. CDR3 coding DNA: TGTGCCAGCGGCACAGGGGCAACTGAAGCTTTCTTT.

The CDR3 spells CASSGASHEQFF. The CDR3 DNA follows: TGTGCCAGCAGTGGAGCTAGCCATGAGCAGTTCTTC. The J gene is TRBJ2-1, the V gene TRBV2, with D perhaps matching TRBD2 (5 bases). Between the trimmed V and J ends, which lost 4 bases and 8 bases, there was a span of 9 bases. Looked up from germline, CDR1 is SNHLY and CDR2 is FYNNEI. CDR3 length: 12 residues.

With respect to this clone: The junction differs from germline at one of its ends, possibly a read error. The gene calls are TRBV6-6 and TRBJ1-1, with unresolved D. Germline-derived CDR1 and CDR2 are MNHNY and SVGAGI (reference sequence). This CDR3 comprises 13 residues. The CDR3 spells CAGSWERNTEAFF. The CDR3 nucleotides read TGTGCCGGCAGTTGGGAGAGGAACACTGAAGCTTTCTTT.

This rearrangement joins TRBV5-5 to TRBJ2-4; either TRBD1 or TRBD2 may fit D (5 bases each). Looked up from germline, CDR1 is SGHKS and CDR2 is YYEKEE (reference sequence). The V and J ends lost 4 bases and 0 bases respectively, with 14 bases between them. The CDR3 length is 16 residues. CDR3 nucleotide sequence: TGTGCCAGCAGCCCCGGGATGGGGCTAGCCAAAAACATTCAGTACTTC. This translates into CASSPGMGLAKNIQYF. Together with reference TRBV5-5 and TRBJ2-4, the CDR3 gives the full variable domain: DAGVTQSPTHLIKTRGQQVTLRCSPISGHKSVSWYQQVLGQGPQFIFQYYEKEERGRGNFPDRFSARQFPNYSSELNVNALLLGDSALYLCASSPGMGLAKNIQYFGAGTRLSVL.

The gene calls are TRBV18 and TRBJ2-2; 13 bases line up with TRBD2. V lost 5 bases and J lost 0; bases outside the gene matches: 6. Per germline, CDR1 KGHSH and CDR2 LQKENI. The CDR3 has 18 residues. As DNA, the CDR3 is TGTGCCAGCTCAGTCAGACTAGCGGGGGGAACGAACACCGGGGAGCTGTTTTTT. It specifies CASSVRLAGGTNTGELFF. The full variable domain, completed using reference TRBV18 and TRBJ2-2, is NAGVMQNPRHLVRRRGQEARLRCSPMKGHSHVYWYRQLPEEGLKFMVYLQKENIIDESGMPKERFSAEFPKEGPSILRIQQVVRGDSAAYFCASSVRLAGGTNTGELFFGEGSRLTVL.

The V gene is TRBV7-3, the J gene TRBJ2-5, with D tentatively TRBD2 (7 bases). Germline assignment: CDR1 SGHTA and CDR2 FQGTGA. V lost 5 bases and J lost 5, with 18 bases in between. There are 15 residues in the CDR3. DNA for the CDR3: TGTGCCAGCAGCCTACCGACGGGGGGCTATGAGACCCAGTACTTC. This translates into CASSLPTGGYETQYF.

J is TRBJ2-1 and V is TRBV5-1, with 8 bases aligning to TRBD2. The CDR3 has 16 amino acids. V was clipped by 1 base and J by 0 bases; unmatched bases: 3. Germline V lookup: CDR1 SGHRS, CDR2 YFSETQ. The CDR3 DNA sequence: TGCGCCAGCAGCTTGACAGCGGGAGACTCCTACAATGAGCAGTTCTTC. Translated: CASSLTAGDSYNEQFF.

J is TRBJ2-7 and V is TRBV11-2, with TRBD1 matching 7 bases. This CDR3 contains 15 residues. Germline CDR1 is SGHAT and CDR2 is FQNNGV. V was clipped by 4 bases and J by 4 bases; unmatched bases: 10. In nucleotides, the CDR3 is TGTGCCAGCAGCTCCGACAGGGAAAAATTTTACGAGCAGTACTTC. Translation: CASSSDREKFYEQYF. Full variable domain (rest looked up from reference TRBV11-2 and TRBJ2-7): EAGVAQSPRYKIIEKRQSVAFWCNPISGHATLYWYQQILGQGPKLLIQFQNNGVVDDSQLPKDRFSAERLKGVDSTLKIQPAKLEDSAVYLCASSSDREKFYEQYFGPGTRLTVT.

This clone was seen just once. The CDR3 nucleotides are TGTGCCAGCAGTTACTCGGCAGGGAAACCCGAGGGGGAGCAGTACTTC. Its protein product is CASSYSAGKPEGEQYF. The V and J genes are TRBV6-6 and TRBJ2-7; D might be TRBD1 or TRBD2, each matching 5 bases. The germline V and J ends were trimmed by 0 bases and 7 bases, with 19 bases remaining between them. This CDR3 region has 16 residues. Looked up from germline, CDR1 is MNHNY and CDR2 is SVGAGI (reference sequence).

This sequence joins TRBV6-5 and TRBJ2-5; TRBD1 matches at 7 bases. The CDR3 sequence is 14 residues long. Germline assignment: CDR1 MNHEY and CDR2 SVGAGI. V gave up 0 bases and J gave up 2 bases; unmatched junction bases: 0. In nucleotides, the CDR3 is TGTGCCAGCAGTTACTCGGGACAGCAAGAGACCCAGTACTTC. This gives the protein CASSYSGQQETQYF.

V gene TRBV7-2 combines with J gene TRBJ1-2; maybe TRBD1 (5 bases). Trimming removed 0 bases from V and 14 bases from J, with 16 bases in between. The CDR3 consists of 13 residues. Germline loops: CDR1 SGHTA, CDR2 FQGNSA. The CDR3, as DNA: TGTGCCAGCAGCTTAGCGCGGCAGGGCGGATTGACCTTC. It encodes CASSLARQGGLTF.

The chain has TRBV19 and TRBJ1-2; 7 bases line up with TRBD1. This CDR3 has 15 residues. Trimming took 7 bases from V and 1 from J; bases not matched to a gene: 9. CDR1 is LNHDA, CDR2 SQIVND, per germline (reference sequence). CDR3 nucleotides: TGTGCCAGTAATAGAGAGGGGGCTGGTAACTATGGCTACACCTTC. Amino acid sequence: CASNREGAGNYGYTF.

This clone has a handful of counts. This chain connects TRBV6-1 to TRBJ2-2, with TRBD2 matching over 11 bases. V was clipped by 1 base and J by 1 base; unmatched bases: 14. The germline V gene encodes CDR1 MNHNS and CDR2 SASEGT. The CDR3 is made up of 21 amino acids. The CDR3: CASSEDFVTLGLAGNTGELFF. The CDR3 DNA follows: TGTGCCAGCAGTGAAGACTTTGTCACACTAGGACTAGCGGGGAACACCGGGGAGCTGTTTTTT.

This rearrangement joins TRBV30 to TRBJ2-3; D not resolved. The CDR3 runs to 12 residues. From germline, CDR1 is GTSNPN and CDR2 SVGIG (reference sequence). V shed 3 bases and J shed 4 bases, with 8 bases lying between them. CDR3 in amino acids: CAWRDVPDTQYF. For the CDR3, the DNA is TGTGCCTGGAGAGACGTACCAGATACGCAGTATTTT.

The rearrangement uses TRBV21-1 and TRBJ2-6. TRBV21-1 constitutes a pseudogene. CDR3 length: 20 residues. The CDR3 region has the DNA TGTGCCAGCAGCAAAGAACGTTGGGGACGGATATTCTCTGGGGCCAACGTCCTGACTTTC. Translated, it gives CASSKERWGRIFSGANVLTF.

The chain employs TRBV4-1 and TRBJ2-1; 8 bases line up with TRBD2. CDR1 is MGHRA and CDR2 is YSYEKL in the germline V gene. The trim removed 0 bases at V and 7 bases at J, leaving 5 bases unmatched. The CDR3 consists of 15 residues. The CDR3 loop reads CASSQERGGRNEQFF. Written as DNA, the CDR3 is TGCGCCAGCAGCCAAGAACGGGGGGGCCGGAATGAGCAGTTCTTC.

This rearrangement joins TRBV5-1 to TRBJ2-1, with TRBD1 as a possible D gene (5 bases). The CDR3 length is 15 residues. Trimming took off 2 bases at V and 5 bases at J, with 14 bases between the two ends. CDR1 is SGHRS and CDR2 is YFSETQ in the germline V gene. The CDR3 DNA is TGCGCCAGCAGCTTTTTTACAGGCAACCACAATGAGCAGTTCTTC. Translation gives CASSFFTGNHNEQFF.

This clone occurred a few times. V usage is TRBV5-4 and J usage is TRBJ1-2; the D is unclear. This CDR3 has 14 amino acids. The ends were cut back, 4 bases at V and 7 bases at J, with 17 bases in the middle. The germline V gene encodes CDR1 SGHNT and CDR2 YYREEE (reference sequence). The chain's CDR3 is CASSPPGWVFGYTF. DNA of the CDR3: TGTGCCAGCAGCCCCCCGGGATGGGTCTTTGGCTACACCTTC.

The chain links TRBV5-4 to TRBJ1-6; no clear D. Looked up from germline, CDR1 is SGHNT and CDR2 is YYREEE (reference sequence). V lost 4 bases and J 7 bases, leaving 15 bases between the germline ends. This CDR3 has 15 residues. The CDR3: CASSLKNAGNSPLHF. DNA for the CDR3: TGTGCCAGCAGCCTCAAAAACGCGGGGAATTCACCCCTCCACTTT.

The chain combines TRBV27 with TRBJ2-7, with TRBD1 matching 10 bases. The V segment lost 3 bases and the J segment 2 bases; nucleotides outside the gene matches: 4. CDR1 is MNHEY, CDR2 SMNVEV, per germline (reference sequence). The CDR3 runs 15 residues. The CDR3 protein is CASSFSTGGTYEQYF. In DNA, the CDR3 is TGTGCCAGCAGTTTTTCGACAGGGGGCACCTACGAGCAGTACTTC.

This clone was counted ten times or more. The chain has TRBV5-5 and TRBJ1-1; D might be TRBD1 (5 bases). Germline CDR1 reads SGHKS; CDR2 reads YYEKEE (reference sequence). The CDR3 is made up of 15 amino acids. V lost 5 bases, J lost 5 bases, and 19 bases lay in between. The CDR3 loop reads CASRPSGGTLTEAFF. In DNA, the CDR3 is TGTGCCAGCAGACCGTCGGGGGGGACCCTAACTGAAGCTTTCTTT.

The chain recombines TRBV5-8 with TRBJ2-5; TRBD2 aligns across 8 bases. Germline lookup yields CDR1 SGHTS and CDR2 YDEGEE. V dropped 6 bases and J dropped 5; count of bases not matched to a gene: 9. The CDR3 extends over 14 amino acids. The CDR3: CASNRRGGRETQYF. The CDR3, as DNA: TGTGCCAGCAACAGACGGGGGGGCCGGGAGACCCAGTACTTC.

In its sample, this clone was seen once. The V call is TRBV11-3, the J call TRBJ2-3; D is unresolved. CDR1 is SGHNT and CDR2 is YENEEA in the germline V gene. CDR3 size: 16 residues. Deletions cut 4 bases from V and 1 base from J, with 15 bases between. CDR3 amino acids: CASSSGTGSRTDTQYF. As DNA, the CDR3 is TGTGCCAGCAGCTCCGGAACTGGGTCACGCACAGATACGCAGTATTTT. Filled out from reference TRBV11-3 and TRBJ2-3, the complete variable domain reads EAGVVQSPRYKIIEKKQPVAFWCNPISGHNTLYWYLQNLGQGPELLIRYENEEAVDDSQLPKDRFSAERLKGVDSTLKIQPAELGDSAVYLCASSSGTGSRTDTQYFGPGTRLTVL.

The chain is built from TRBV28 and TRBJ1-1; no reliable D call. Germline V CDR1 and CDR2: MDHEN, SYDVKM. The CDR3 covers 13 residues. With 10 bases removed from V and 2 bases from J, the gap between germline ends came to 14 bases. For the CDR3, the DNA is TGTGCCACCATTAGGGAAATCAACACTGAAGCTTTCTTT. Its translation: CATIREINTEAFF.

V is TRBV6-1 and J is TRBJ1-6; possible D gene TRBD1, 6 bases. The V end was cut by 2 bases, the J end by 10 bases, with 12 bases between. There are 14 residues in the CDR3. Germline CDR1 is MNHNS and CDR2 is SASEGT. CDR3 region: CASSEITGRSPLHF. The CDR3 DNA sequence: TGTGCCAGCAGTGAAATAACAGGGCGGTCACCCCTCCACTTT.

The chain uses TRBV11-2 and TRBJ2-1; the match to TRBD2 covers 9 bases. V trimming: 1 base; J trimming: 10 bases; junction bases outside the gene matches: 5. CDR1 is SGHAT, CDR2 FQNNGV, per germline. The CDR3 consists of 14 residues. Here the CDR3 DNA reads TGTGCCAGCAGCTTAGCTCTAGCGGGATGGGAGCAGTTCTTC. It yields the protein CASSLALAGWEQFF.

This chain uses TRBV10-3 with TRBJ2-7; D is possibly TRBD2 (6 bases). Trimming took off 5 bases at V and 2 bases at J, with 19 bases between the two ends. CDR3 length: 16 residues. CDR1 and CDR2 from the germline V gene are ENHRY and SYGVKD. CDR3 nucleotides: TGTGCCATCAGTAGCGGCGGGGCAGGGTTAACCTACGAGCAGTACTTC. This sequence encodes CAISSGGAGLTYEQYF.

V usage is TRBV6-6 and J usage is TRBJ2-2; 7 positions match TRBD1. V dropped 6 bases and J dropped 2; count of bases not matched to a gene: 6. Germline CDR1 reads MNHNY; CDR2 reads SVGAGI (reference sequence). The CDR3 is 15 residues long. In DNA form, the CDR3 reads TGTGCCAGCAGCCGGACAGGCCTCAACACCGGGGAGCTGTTTTTT. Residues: CASSRTGLNTGELFF.